This T cell receptor beta chain was identified in a study of T cell repertoires in cytomegalovirus infection. Study summary: Carrying CMV and the relevant HLA type showed in public TCR beta signatures. Study-wide findings and caveats: Ex vivo responses were dominated by HLA-C-restricted CMV-specific TCR beta clonotypes. Summed frequency of shared TCR beta families picked out CMV carriers who also had the relevant HLA.

As regards this clonotype: Its specificity is unknown.

One entry per CDR3 protein, called by TCRdb with MiXCR from the reads. The data show hundreds of thousands of distinct CDR3 sequences, roughly a tenth seen once. The sample consisted of PBMCs. The TCR sequence derives from a human donor in good health (CMV status not recorded). Some clones in this sample may be carry-over from other donors' samples.

The CDR3 here is CSAPRVGGLPNEQFF. The DNA for the CDR3 is TGCAGTGCTCCCAGAGTGGGGGGGCTCCCTAATGAGCAGTTCTTC. The rearrangement links TRBV20-1 to TRBJ2-1; maybe TRBD2 (7 bases). The V and J ends lost 5 bases and 7 bases respectively, with 21 bases between them. The CDR3 is 15 amino acids. Germline V lookup: CDR1 DFQATT, CDR2 SNEGSKA (reference sequence).